These 17 T cell receptor beta chains came from one sample sequenced in a study of blood T cell repertoires in COVID-19. The data were produced by immunoSEQ multiplex PCR, yet TCRdb's version contains in-frame clones alone and is incomplete. The sample yields roughly 250,000 clones, approximately 86% seen once. Material for sequencing was PBMCs or T cells enriched from blood (not recorded which). Receptor source: a woman in her forties or fifties who had recovered from COVID-19.

The chain employs TRBV9 and TRBJ2-7; a possible D gene is TRBD2 (6 bases). This CDR3 spans 16 amino acids. The V end was cut by 0 bases, the J end by 0 bases, with 13 bases between. Germline CDR1 and CDR2: SGDLS and YYNGEE. The CDR3 here is CASSVGGDGVSYEQYF. The CDR3 coding sequence is TGTGCCAGCAGCGTAGGGGGGGACGGAGTCTCCTACGAGCAGTACTTC.

The rearrangement links TRBV3-1 (or the pseudogene TRBV3-2) to TRBJ2-1; D gene unclear. The CDR3 runs to 17 residues. V was trimmed by 6 bases and J by 9 bases, leaving 27 bases between them. Germline V gene sequence: CDR1 LGHDT, CDR2 YNNKEL (reference sequence). CDR3 nucleotides: TGTGCCAGCAGTCGGCAAGGCTCGGGTATAATCGACGGTGAGCAGTTCTTC. Translated, it gives CASSRQGSGIIDGEQFF.

Comments on this clone: Other DNA sequences in this specimen translate into the identical CDR3. V gene TRBV28 combines with J gene TRBJ1-5, with 10 positions matching TRBD1. This CDR3 has 15 residues. Trimming removed 1 base from V and 4 bases from J; junction bases left unmatched: 1. Germline CDR1 and CDR2: MDHEN and SYDVKM. CDR3 region: CASSLSGQGNQPQHF. Written as DNA, the CDR3 is TGTGCCAGCAGTTTATCGGGACAGGGGAATCAGCCCCAGCATTTT.

This rearrangement joins TRBV5-1 to TRBJ1-2; TRBD1 might be the D (5 bases). Trimming removed 4 bases at V and 5 bases at J, with 12 bases between. Per the germline V gene, CDR1 is SGHRS and CDR2 is YFSETQ. CDR3 length: 13 amino acids. The CDR3 DNA follows: TGCGCCAGCAGCGAACCAGGGTCTTATGGCTACACCTTC. As protein: CASSEPGSYGYTF.

DNA of the CDR3: TGTGCCAGTAGTAAATACAGGACGCCCACAGATACGCAGTATTTT. It encodes CASSKYRTPTDTQYF. The rearrangement joins TRBV19 to TRBJ2-3; TRBD1 might be the D (5 bases). The CDR3 runs to 15 residues. CDR1 LNHDA and CDR2 SQIVND come from the germline V gene (reference sequence). Trimming removed 4 bases from V and 2 bases from J, with 13 bases in between.

The chain couples TRBV5-1 to TRBJ2-4; TRBD1 might be the D (6 bases). The CDR3 is made up of 15 amino acids. V was clipped by 4 bases and J by 0 bases, with 11 bases between them. The V gene's germline CDR1 is SGHRS and CDR2 YFSETQ. The CDR3 coding sequence is TGCGCCAGCAGCCAGGGGTCACTAGCCAAAAACATTCAGTACTTC. It yields the protein CASSQGSLAKNIQYF.

In regard to this clone: The junction departs from germline at one end; a sequencing error may be responsible. V and J are TRBV13 and TRBJ2-2, with a weak D call TRBD2 (6 bases). Germline V lookup: CDR1 PRHDT, CDR2 FYEKMQ (reference sequence). CDR3 length equals 15 residues. The chain's CDR3 is CASSLGWGETGELFF. DNA for the CDR3: TGTGCCAGCAGCCTAGGATGGGGGGAGACCGGGGAGCTGTTTTTT.

CDR3 sequence (DNA): TGTGCCAGCAGCAAGCTGCCAGGCGAGCAGTACTTC. Amino acids: CASSKLPGEQYF. The chain links TRBV28 to TRBJ2-7, with no clear D. Germline lookup yields CDR1 MDHEN and CDR2 SYDVKM. The CDR3 runs to 12 residues. Trimming shortened V by 6 bases and J by 6 bases, and 12 bases separated the two germline ends.

This chain uses TRBV6-2 or TRBV6-3 with TRBJ2-1, with a possible D match to TRBD2 (6 bases). The germline V gene has CDR1 MNHEY and CDR2 SVGEGT. This CDR3 contains 13 residues. V was clipped by 2 bases and J by 14 bases, with 16 bases between them. The CDR3 region has the DNA TGTGCCAGCAGTTACGGAGGACTACCGGACGAGTTCTTC. It is translated as CASSYGGLPDEFF.

This sequence joins TRBV28 and TRBJ2-5; 8 bases match TRBD1. The V gene's germline CDR1 is MDHEN and CDR2 SYDVKM. This CDR3 has 16 amino acids. With V trimmed by 4 bases and J by 7 bases, 14 bases remained unmatched. The CDR3 reads CASSYPRYRGRVTQYF. The CDR3 DNA follows: TGTGCCAGCAGTTACCCACGTTACAGGGGGAGAGTGACCCAGTACTTC.

The chain has TRBV19 and TRBJ2-7; a possible D gene is TRBD1 (5 bases). V lost 1 base and J 1 base, leaving 5 bases between the germline ends. Germline CDR1 and CDR2: LNHDA and SQIVND (reference sequence). This CDR3 region has 13 residues. The chain's CDR3 is CASSIGQSYEQYF. The CDR3 DNA follows: TGTGCCAGTAGTATAGGACAGTCCTACGAGCAGTACTTC.

V usage is TRBV11-2 and J usage is TRBJ2-7; TRBD2 aligns across 8 bases. CDR3 length: 14 amino acids. The germline V gene encodes CDR1 SGHAT and CDR2 FQNNGV. V was pared by 5 bases and J by 2 bases, with 5 bases of the junction left unmatched. The CDR3 loop is CASSRSGGPYEQYF. The DNA of the CDR3 is TGTGCCAGCAGCCGCTCGGGGGGGCCCTACGAGCAGTACTTC.

The chain uses TRBV18 and TRBJ1-1; unclear D gene. With 3 bases removed from V and 3 bases from J, the gap between germline ends came to 11 bases. This CDR3 has 14 residues. Germline V lookup: CDR1 KGHSH, CDR2 LQKENI. CDR3 in amino acids: CASSPLRRDTEAFF. The CDR3 DNA reads as TGTGCCAGCTCACCTCTCAGACGGGACACTGAAGCTTTCTTT.

This clone was seen a few times. V gene TRBV7-2 combines with J gene TRBJ1-4, with TRBD1 matching over 9 bases. This CDR3 spans 17 amino acids. Trimming took 1 base from V and 8 from J; bases not matched to a gene: 11. From germline, CDR1 is SGHTA and CDR2 FQGNSA. CDR3 sequence: CASSLEPDRGIEEKLFF. CDR3 DNA sequence: TGTGCCAGCAGCTTAGAGCCCGACAGGGGGATTGAGGAAAAACTGTTTTTT.

The chain is built from TRBV5-5 and TRBJ1-2; no reliable D call. The V end was cut by 1 base, the J end by 6 bases, with 16 bases between. The germline CDR1 and CDR2 sequences are SGHKS and YYEKEE (reference sequence). The CDR3 covers 15 residues. The CDR3 spells CASSLLLGSLDGYTF. The DNA for the CDR3 is TGTGCCAGCAGCTTGTTACTGGGCTCGTTGGATGGCTACACCTTC.

This rearrangement joins TRBV7-9 to TRBJ2-7, with a possible D match to TRBD1 (5 bases). The CDR3 length is 17 residues. Germline values: CDR1 SEHNR, CDR2 FQNEAQ (reference sequence). V lost 0 bases, J lost 0 bases, and 15 bases lay in between. CDR3 in DNA: TGTGCCAGCAGCTTAGCGCGTGGACACCTTAGCTCCTACGAGCAGTACTTC. Residues: CASSLARGHLSSYEQYF.

This chain connects TRBV18 to TRBJ2-1; D remains ambiguous. CDR3 length: 13 amino acids. The germline CDR1 and CDR2 sequences are KGHSH and LQKENI. With 6 bases removed from V and 7 bases from J, the gap between germline ends came to 13 bases. The CDR3 nucleotides are TGTGCCAGCTCTCCTACATTGGAGAATGAGCAGTTCTTC. This codes for CASSPTLENEQFF.